This T cell receptor (beta chain) is from a study of metastatic and nonmetastatic thyroid tumors. Study at large: Both malignant and benign thyroid patients supplied peripheral blood and tumor or nodule tissue samples, across which the repertoires of these patients were then compared.

V shed 3 bases and J shed 6 bases, with 15 bases lying between them. Germline CDR1 is DFQATT and CDR2 is SNEGSKA (reference sequence). The CDR3 covers 14 residues. All patients reached thyroid surgery having received no treatment beforehand. This clone was detected ten times or more. Additional DNA sequences in this sample encode the identical CDR3. Original processing methods: Clinicopathological groups of papillary thyroid cancer showed CDR3 differences that were used to build a distant-metastasis classifier. TCRdb re-clonotyped the PCR reads via MiXCR. TCRdb assigned the V and J calls; the authors' analysis was not used. The table has about 19,000 clones, 34% seen once; the top ten hold about a tenth.

This receptor was taken from a male donor with papillary thyroid cancer or a benign thyroid nodule (not recorded which). Some clones in this sample may be carry-over from other donors' samples. The J gene is TRBJ2-4, the V gene TRBV20-1; TRBD2 might be the D (6 bases). Sequenced: tumor tissue. The CDR3 reads CSASPGGPVNIQYF. The DNA of the CDR3 is TGCAGTGCTAGTCCCGGGGGACCTGTAAACATTCAGTACTTC.